This TCR beta chain was sequenced in a study of regulatory dendritic cells for organ transplantation. Produced via immunoSEQ multiplex PCR; TCRdb's table is partial and in-frame only. The profile shows roughly 23,000 clones, around 86% of them singletons. In germline, CDR1 is MNHNY, CDR2 SVGAGI (reference sequence). The CDR3 length is 15 residues. Trimming stripped 0 bases from V and 2 bases from J, with 11 bases between. This clone has only one observation. As yet, its antigen is unknown. Allogeneic regulatory or mature dendritic cells were co-cultured for under six days with CFSE-labeled sorted T cells at 1:10.

The sequence was collected from a human donor in good health. The V call is TRBV6-6, the J call TRBJ2-7; D gene uncertain. Input material: naive CD4+ T cells from blood cultured with dendritic cells. As to subset: CD45RA+ naive T cells. CDR3 sequence reads: CASSYSKQVPYEQYF. CDR3 in DNA: TGTGCCAGCAGTTACTCGAAGCAGGTCCCCTACGAGCAGTACTTC.